What follows is one TCR beta chain and its context. Its antigen is not known. This PCR relied on a set of 60 Vbeta primers and 13 Jbeta primers. Only in-frame clones appear in the TCRdb table, and some are missing; sequencing was by immunoSEQ multiplex PCR. The sample includes some 200,000 clones, more than 80% of them seen just once. These data are taken from a study of cytomegalovirus exposure and HLA in healthy donors. Findings and caveats of the study: The study put under 200 TCR beta chains on its list as cytomegalovirus-associated.

The CDR3 contains 11 residues. Germline CDR1 reads GTSNPN; CDR2 reads SVGIG (reference sequence). The chain carries TRBV30 and TRBJ2-5; D uncertain. The DNA end is a closer match to TRBJ2-7, so the J assignment may be wrong. Material: PBMCs. This sequence was found in a boy aged 5-17 years in good health and CMV-seronegative. The CDR3 loop reads CAWRPGYEQYF. The CDR3 bases are TGTGCCTGGAGGCCCGGGTACGAGCAGTACTTC.